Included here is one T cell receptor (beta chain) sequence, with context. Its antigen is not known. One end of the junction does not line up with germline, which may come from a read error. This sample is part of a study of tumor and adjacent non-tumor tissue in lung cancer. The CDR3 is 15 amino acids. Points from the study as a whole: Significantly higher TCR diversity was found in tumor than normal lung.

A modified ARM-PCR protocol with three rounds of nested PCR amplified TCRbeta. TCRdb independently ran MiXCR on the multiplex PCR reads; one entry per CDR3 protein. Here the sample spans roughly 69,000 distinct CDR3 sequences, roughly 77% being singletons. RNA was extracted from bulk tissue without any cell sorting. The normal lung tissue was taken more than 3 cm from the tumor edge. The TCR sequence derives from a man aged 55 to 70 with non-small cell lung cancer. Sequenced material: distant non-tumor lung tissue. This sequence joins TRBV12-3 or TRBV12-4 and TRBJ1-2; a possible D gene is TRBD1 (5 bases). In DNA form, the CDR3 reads TGTGCCTCTGATACCGGGGCCTTTACTAACTATGCCTACACCTTC. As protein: CASDTGAFTNYAYTF.